This T cell receptor (beta chain) was identified during a study of shared clonotypes between healthy human individuals. TCRdb's table, derived via immunoSEQ multiplex PCR, lists solely in-frame clones and lacks some. The sample includes some 1 million clones, approximately 68% seen only once; the top ten take approximately 1.5%. The sequence derives from a man aged 18 to 29 in good health. The sequenced material came from memory CD4+ T cells sorted from blood. Subset defined: CD45RA-negative fraction.

The CDR3: CASSDPLTGGDNGELFF. DNA of the CDR3: TGTGCCAGCAGCGACCCTTTAACGGGGGGCGATAACGGGGAGCTGTTTTTT. The V and J genes are TRBV9 and TRBJ2-2; D might be TRBD2 (7 bases). V lost 3 bases and J lost 7, with 22 bases in between. From germline, CDR1 is SGDLS and CDR2 YYNGEE. The CDR3 has 17 amino acids. Full variable domain (rest looked up from reference TRBV9 and TRBJ2-2): DSGVTQTPKHLITATGQRVTLRCSPRSGDLSVYWYQQSLDQGLQFLIQYYNGEERAKGNILERFSAQQFPDLHSELNLSSLELGDSALYFCASSDPLTGGDNGELFFGEGSRLTVL.